This T cell receptor (beta chain) stems from a study of T cell responses to AZD1222 COVID-19 vaccine. Study results and limitations: The peak T cell response came first, and repertoires were sampled only after it.

Repertoires were generated with immunoSEQ multiplex PCR, while TCRdb's copy carries only in-frame clones and drops some. Found here are roughly 170,000 clones, 90% to 95% of them singletons; the top ten hold about 1.5%. Worth noting for this clone: What it recognizes is unknown.

The source was peripheral blood, collected 28 days after the second AZD1222 dose. The receptor was derived from an adult who received the AZD1222 COVID-19 vaccine.

CDR3 coding DNA: TGTGCCAGCTCACCACAGGGGGCAGGAAACACCATATATTTT. It encodes CASSPQGAGNTIYF. The rearrangement joins TRBV18 to TRBJ1-3; the match to TRBD1 covers 7 bases. Germline assignment: CDR1 KGHSH and CDR2 LQKENI. Trimming cost V 1 base and J 4 bases; bases outside gene matches: 1. CDR3 size: 14 residues.